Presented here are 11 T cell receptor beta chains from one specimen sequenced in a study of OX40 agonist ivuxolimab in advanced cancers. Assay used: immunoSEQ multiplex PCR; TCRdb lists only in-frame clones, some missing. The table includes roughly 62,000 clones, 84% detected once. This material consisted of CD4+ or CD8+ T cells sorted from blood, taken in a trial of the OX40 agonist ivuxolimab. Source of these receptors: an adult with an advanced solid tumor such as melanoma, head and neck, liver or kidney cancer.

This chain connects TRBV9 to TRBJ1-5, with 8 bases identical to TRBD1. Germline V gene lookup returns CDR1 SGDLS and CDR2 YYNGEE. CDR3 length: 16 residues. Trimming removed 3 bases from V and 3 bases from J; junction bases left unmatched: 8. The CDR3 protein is CASSAGQGEANQPQHF. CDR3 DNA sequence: TGTGCCAGCAGCGCCGGACAGGGTGAGGCCAATCAGCCCCAGCATTTT.

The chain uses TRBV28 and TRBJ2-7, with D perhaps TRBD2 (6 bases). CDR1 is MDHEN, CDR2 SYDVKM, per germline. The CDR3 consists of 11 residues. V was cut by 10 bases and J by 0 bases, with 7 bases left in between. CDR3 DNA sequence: TGTGCCACCGGGGGCTCCTACGAGCAGTACTTC. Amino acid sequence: CATGGSYEQYF.

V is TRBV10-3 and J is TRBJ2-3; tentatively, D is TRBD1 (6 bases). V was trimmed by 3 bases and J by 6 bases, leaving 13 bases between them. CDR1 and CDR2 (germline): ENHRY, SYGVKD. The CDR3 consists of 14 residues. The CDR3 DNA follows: TGTGCCATCAGTGATGGCAGGGGATCCGATACGCAGTATTTT. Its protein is CAISDGRGSDTQYF.

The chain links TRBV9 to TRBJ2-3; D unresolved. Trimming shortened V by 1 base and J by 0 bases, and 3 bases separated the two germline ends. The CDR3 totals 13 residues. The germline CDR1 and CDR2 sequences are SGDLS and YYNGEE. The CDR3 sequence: CASSVTSTDTQYF. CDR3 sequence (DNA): TGTGCCAGCAGCGTAACTAGCACAGATACGCAGTATTTT.

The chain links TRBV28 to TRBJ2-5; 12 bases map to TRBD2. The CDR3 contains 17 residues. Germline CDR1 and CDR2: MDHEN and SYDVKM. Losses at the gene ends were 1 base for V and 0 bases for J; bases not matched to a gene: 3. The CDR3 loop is CASSLSGTSGYQETQYF. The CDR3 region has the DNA TGTGCCAGCAGTTTATCCGGGACTAGCGGGTACCAAGAGACCCAGTACTTC.

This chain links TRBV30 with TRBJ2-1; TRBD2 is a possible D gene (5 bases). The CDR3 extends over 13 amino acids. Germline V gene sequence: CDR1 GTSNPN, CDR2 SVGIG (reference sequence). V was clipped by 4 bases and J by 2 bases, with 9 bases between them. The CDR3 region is CAWKGGTYNEQFF. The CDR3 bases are TGTGCCTGGAAAGGAGGAACCTACAATGAGCAGTTCTTC.

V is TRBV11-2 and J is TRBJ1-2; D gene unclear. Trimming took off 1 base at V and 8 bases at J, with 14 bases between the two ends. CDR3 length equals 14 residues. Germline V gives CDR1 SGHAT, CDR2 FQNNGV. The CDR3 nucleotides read TGTGCCAGCAGCTTAGCAGCAGAGACCAGGGGCTACACCTTC. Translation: CASSLAAETRGYTF.

The CDR3 spells CASSPGDREQETQYF. As DNA, the CDR3 is TGTGCCAGCAGCCCGGGAGACAGGGAACAAGAGACCCAGTACTTC. The rearrangement links TRBV11-3 to TRBJ2-5; weak D call: TRBD1 (7 bases). V shed 5 bases and J shed 2 bases, with 15 bases lying between them. Germline V gene data show CDR1 as SGHNT and CDR2 as YENEEA. The CDR3 spans 15 residues.

CDR3 DNA: TGTGCCACCAGCAGAGGATGGGGTCGGACTAGCGGAGCCCTCTCCTACGAGCAGTACTTC. Translating gives CATSRGWGRTSGALSYEQYF. This rearrangement joins TRBV15 to TRBJ2-7, with TRBD2 matching 10 bases. There are 20 residues in the CDR3. Germline V gene lookup returns CDR1 LNHNV and CDR2 YYDKDF (reference sequence). The J segment lost 0 bases and the V segment lost 1 base, leaving 15 bases of the junction unmatched. The full variable domain, with the rest looked up from reference TRBV15 and TRBJ2-7, is DAMVIQNPRYQVTQFGKPVTLSCSQTLNHNVMYWYQQKSSQAPKLLFHYYDKDFNNEADTPDNFQSRRPNTSFCFLDIRSPGLGDTAMYLCATSRGWGRTSGALSYEQYFGPGTRLTVT.

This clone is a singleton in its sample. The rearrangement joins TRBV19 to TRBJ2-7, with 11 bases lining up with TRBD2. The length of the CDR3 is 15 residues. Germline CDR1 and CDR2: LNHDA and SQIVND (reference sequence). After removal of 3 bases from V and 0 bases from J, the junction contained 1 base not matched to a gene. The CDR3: CASSIGLAGSYEQYF. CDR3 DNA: TGTGCCAGTAGTATTGGACTAGCGGGCTCCTACGAGCAGTACTTC.

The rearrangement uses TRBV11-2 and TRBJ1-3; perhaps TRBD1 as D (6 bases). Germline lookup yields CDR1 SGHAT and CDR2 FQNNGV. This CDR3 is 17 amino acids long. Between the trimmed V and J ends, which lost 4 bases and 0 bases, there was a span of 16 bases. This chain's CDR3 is CASSSDHRELSGNTIYF. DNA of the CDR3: TGTGCCAGCAGCTCAGACCACAGGGAGCTCTCTGGAAACACCATATATTTT.